This is a list of T cell receptor beta chains from one sample in a study of blood T cell repertoires in COVID-19. Here immunoSEQ multiplex PCR was the method, and the copy in TCRdb shows in-frame clones only, minus some. The repertoire includes about 410,000 clones, 89% of them detected once, and roughly 1.4% sits in the top ten. The sample consisted of peripheral blood. These receptors were collected from a middle-aged woman with COVID-19, enrolled during active disease. The CDR3 runs from the conserved cysteine through the conserved F or W. A D gene is named only where the DNA matches it firmly. Expanded clones are given a class, and other clones once, few, many or no size at all.

v_call	j_call	clone_size	d_call	cdr3_nt	cdr3_aa
TRBV3-1/TRBV3-2	TRBJ1-5	few	NA	TGTGCCAGCAGCCAAGAGCAGGGGCGGAATCAGCCCCAGCATTTT	CASSQEQGRNQPQHF
TRBV6-5	TRBJ1-5	NA	TRBD1	TGTGCCAGCAGCCTCGGGACAGGGTTCAATCAGCCCCAGCATTTT	CASSLGTGFNQPQHF
TRBV7-3	TRBJ2-2	NA	NA	TGTGCCAGCAGCTTCAGGGGGGATGGCACCGGGGAGCTGTTTTTT	CASSFRGDGTGELFF
TRBV11-3	TRBJ2-5	NA	NA	TGTGCCAGCAGCTTAGGACAGCTGAAAGAGACCCAGTACTTC	CASSLGQLKETQYF
TRBV2	TRBJ2-3	NA	NA	TGTGCCAGCAGTTGGACAACAAGCACAGATACGCAGTATTTT	CASSWTTSTDTQYF
TRBV27	TRBJ1-5	NA	TRBD1	TGTGCCAGCAGTGGGGACAGGGGAAACAATCAGCCCCAGCATTTT	CASSGDRGNNQPQHF
TRBV6-5	TRBJ1-1	NA	NA	TGTGCCAGCAGTTACTCGCGGGCTTCCATGAACACTGAAGCTTTCTTT	CASSYSRASMNTEAFF
TRBV4-1	TRBJ2-7	NA	TRBD1	TGCGCCAGCAGCCAAGCAGGACAGGGAGTCCACGAGCAGTACTTC	CASSQAGQGVHEQYF
TRBV5-5	TRBJ1-1	NA	TRBD1	TGTGCCAGCAGCCTGACAGGGGCAGCTTTCTTT	CASSLTGAAFF
TRBV19	TRBJ1-5	NA	NA	TGTGCCAGTAGCATCACAGGGTTCAGAGACAATCAGCCCCAGCATTTT	CASSITGFRDNQPQHF
TRBV6-2/TRBV6-3	TRBJ1-2	NA	NA	TGTGCCAGCAGTTACTCTCTCGGGACACAGTCTAACTATGGCTACACCTTC	CASSYSLGTQSNYGYTF
TRBV2	TRBJ1-5	NA	NA	TGTGCCAGCAGTACAGGGTCCCCTGGCAATCAGCCCCAGCATTTT	CASSTGSPGNQPQHF
TRBV25-1	TRBJ2-5	NA	TRBD2	TGTGCCAGCAGTGAGACTAGCTACTTCCCCCAGTACTTC	CASSETSYFPQYF
TRBV27	TRBJ1-5	NA	NA	TGTGCCAGCAGTTCGGGGGGCGCGGGCAATCAGCCCCAGCATTTT	CASSSGGAGNQPQHF
TRBV6-2/TRBV6-3	TRBJ2-7	NA	TRBD2	TGTGCCAGCAGTTACGGCCGACTAGCCGAGCAGTACTTC	CASSYGRLAEQYF
TRBV2	TRBJ1-1	NA	NA	TGTGCCAGCAGTGAGACTGGTGCACGCGGGGGAACTTTCTTT	CASSETGARGGTFF
TRBV9	TRBJ1-1	NA	NA	TGTGCCAGCAGCGTAGGGCGGAATATGAACACTGAAGCTTTCTTT	CASSVGRNMNTEAFF
TRBV19	TRBJ1-1	few	NA	TGTGCCAGTAGTATTTTCTGGTTGGAGGAGAACACTGAAGCTTTCTTT	CASSIFWLEENTEAFF
TRBV6-5	TRBJ1-2	NA	TRBD1	TGTGCCAGCAGTACAGGGGGCAGGGGATATGGCTACACCTTC	CASSTGGRGYGYTF
TRBV18	TRBJ1-5	NA	NA	TGTGCCAGCTCACCCGCCGGGTTTAGCAATCAGCCCCAGCATTTT	CASSPAGFSNQPQHF
TRBV28	TRBJ2-1	NA	NA	TGTGCCAGCAGTTACCCCCACCTAAATTCCCACAATGAGCAGTTCTTC	CASSYPHLNSHNEQFF
TRBV14	TRBJ2-5	NA	NA	TGTGCCAGCAGCCAAGTCAGAATCCAAGAGACCCAGTACTTC	CASSQVRIQETQYF
TRBV27	TRBJ1-5	NA	NA	TGTGCCAGCAGTTTTGGGCAGGCCAGCAATCAGCCCCAGCATTTT	CASSFGQASNQPQHF
TRBV30	TRBJ2-7	once	TRBD1	TGTGCCCGCTGGGACAGGGTATCCTACGAGCAGTACTTC	CARWDRVSYEQYF